The rows below give T cell receptor beta chains drawn from one sample of a study of post-analysis software for immune sequencing data. TCRdb analysed the PCR reads with MiXCR anew, one entry per CDR3 protein. Of about 770,000 distinct CDR3 sequences in the sample, roughly 46% are singletons; the top ten hold over 4.5%. The sequenced sample was blood. The origin of the receptors is a girl under 18 with multiple sclerosis. CDR3s include the opening cysteine and the closing phenylalanine or tryptophan. A D gene is named only where the DNA matches it firmly. The size entry is marked missing in some rows and otherwise reads once, few, many or a size class.

TRBV15	-	TRBJ2-7	few	TGTGCCACCAGCAGAGAGGACAAATTCTACGAGCAGTACTTC	CATSREDKFYEQYF
TRBV29-1	-	TRBJ2-1	-	TGCAGCGTGCAAGAAAATGGGAATGAGCAGTTCTTC	CSVQENGNEQFF
TRBV28	-	TRBJ2-5	-	TGTGCCAGCGGAACCATGGGGGGAATAGAGACCCAGTACTTC	CASGTMGGIETQYF
TRBV29-1	-	TRBJ1-1	-	TGCAGCGTAGACAAGGGCACTGAAGCTTTCTTT	CSVDKGTEAFF
TRBV4-1	TRBD1	TRBJ1-2	-	TGCGCCAGCAGCCAAGAGATGGGACAGGGAGGACCCTATGGCTACACCTTC	CASSQEMGQGGPYGYTF
TRBV7-9	TRBD1	TRBJ2-7	once	TGTGCCAGCAGCTTCCCGGGACAGGGATTGGGGGAGCAGTACTTC	CASSFPGQGLGEQYF
TRBV24-1	-	TRBJ2-1	-	TGTGCCACGGGGGACATCACCTACAATGAGCAGTTCTTC	CATGDITYNEQFF
TRBV5-1	TRBD2	TRBJ2-1	few	TGCGCCAGCAGCTTTGGGACTAGCGTGAGCTCCTACAATGAGCAGTTCTTC	CASSFGTSVSSYNEQFF
TRBV29-1	TRBD1	TRBJ2-7	few	TGCAGCGTAGAGCCGGGACAGGGGGCGGACGAGCAGTACTTC	CSVEPGQGADEQYF
TRBV27	-	TRBJ1-2	-	TGTGCCAGCAGCGACCTTCCAGGGAGGGCATATGGCTACACCTTC	CASSDLPGRAYGYTF
TRBV10-3	-	TRBJ2-1	many	TGTGCCATCAGGTCTAGCGCCATTGGCGATGAGCAGTTCTTC	CAIRSSAIGDEQFF
TRBV4-3	-	TRBJ2-1	few	TGCGCCAGCAGCCAAGACGATTTGGGCTATGAGCAGTTCTTC	CASSQDDLGYEQFF
TRBV12-3/TRBV12-4	-	TRBJ2-1	-	TGTGCCGGCAGTTTCAGCGGTTCCTACAATGAGCAGTTCTTC	CAGSFSGSYNEQFF
TRBV29-1	-	TRBJ1-1	-	TGCAGCGTTGGGGCGCCGGGGAACACTGAAGCTTTCTTT	CSVGAPGNTEAFF
TRBV9	-	TRBJ2-5	-	TGTGCCAGCAGCTCGTGGGGCAGGGCTGAAGAGACCCAGTACTTC	CASSSWGRAEETQYF
TRBV20-1	-	TRBJ1-2	-	TGCAGTGCTAGTCCGCGGTCCTATGGCTACACCTTC	CSASPRSYGYTF
TRBV6-1	TRBD1	TRBJ2-6	-	TGTGCCAGCAGTGAGATCCGGGACAGGCGCTCTGGGGCCAACGTCCTGACTTTC	CASSEIRDRRSGANVLTF
TRBV5-1	-	TRBJ2-5	-	TGCGCCAGCAGCTTGAGGCCTAGCGAACAAGAGACCCAGTACTTC	CASSLRPSEQETQYF
TRBV4-3	TRBD2	TRBJ2-5	-	TGCGCCAGCAGCCGGATCCCCCCCGGGGTAGCGGGGTTACAAGAGACCCAGTACTTC	CASSRIPPGVAGLQETQYF
TRBV10-3	TRBD2	TRBJ2-7	-	TGTGCCATCAGTGAGGCAGCTAGCGGGAGTTACGAGCAGTACTTC	CAISEAASGSYEQYF
TRBV30	TRBD2	TRBJ2-1	-	TGTGCCTGGAGTGTACCGGCTAGCGGGACCCACGACTACAATGAGCAGTTCTTC	CAWSVPASGTHDYNEQFF
TRBV18	-	TRBJ2-7	-	TGTGCCAGCTCACCACCTCGGGTCTCCTACGAGCAGTACTTC	CASSPPRVSYEQYF
TRBV29-1	TRBD1	TRBJ2-5	-	TGCAGCGTTCGAGGACAGGGGGCCGTCAGGCAAGAGACCCAGTACTTC	CSVRGQGAVRQETQYF
TRBV7-6	TRBD2	TRBJ2-1	-	TGTGCCAGCAGCTCCTCACACAGTGCGGGGGATGAGCAGTTCTTC	CASSSSHSAGDEQFF
TRBV28	-	TRBJ2-7	few	TGTGCCAGCAGTTTTCAAGTGGGATCCTACGAGCAGTACTTC	CASSFQVGSYEQYF
TRBV29-1	-	TRBJ2-5	-	TGCAGCGTTGGACAAAACAGGGGCGGGATCCAAGAGACCCAGTACTTC	CSVGQNRGGIQETQYF
TRBV5-1	-	TRBJ1-1	-	TGCGCCAGCAGCTCGCGGGACTCACGAGCCCTAACTGAAGCTTTCTTT	CASSSRDSRALTEAFF